A selection of T cell receptor beta chains follows, all from one sample in a study of cytomegalovirus exposure and HLA in healthy donors. Repertoires were generated with immunoSEQ multiplex PCR, while TCRdb's copy carries only in-frame clones and drops some. The table has nearly 200,000 clones, about 87% seen once; the top ten hold over 1%. The sample comprised PBMCs. The origin of the receptors is a young man in good health and CMV-seronegative. Both conserved end residues are part of each CDR3. A D gene is named only where the DNA matches it firmly. Some rows mark clone size as missing; the rest say once, few, many or name a class of expanded clone.

v_call: TRBV2
j_call: TRBJ2-5
clone_size: -
cdr3_length: 14
d_call: TRBD2
cdr3_aa: CATLGLAGKGRQYF

v_call: TRBV5-1
j_call: TRBJ1-1
clone_size: -
cdr3_length: 12
d_call: -
cdr3_aa: CASSLDGNEAFF

v_call: TRBV7-7
j_call: TRBJ2-1
clone_size: -
cdr3_length: 15
d_call: TRBD1
cdr3_aa: CASSLTGTGVGEQFF

v_call: TRBV11-2
j_call: TRBJ2-1
clone_size: -
cdr3_length: 16
d_call: TRBD2
cdr3_aa: CASSLNLLAGYNEQFF

v_call: TRBV7-9
j_call: TRBJ1-1
clone_size: -
cdr3_length: 15
d_call: TRBD1
cdr3_aa: CASSLPAGGRTEAFF

v_call: TRBV27
j_call: TRBJ2-2
clone_size: -
cdr3_length: 17
d_call: TRBD2
cdr3_aa: CASSPPLAGGRTGELFF

v_call: TRBV10-3
j_call: TRBJ1-2
clone_size: few
cdr3_length: 16
d_call: TRBD1
cdr3_aa: CAISEYSPDRANGYTF

v_call: TRBV18
j_call: TRBJ1-2
clone_size: -
cdr3_length: 16
d_call: -
cdr3_aa: CASSPSPDSWYYGYTF

v_call: TRBV19
j_call: TRBJ2-2
clone_size: -
cdr3_length: 15
d_call: -
cdr3_aa: CASSSAGRDTGELFF

v_call: TRBV6-5
j_call: TRBJ2-1
clone_size: few
cdr3_length: 13
d_call: -
cdr3_aa: CASFRTVGGEQFF

v_call: TRBV7-9
j_call: TRBJ2-2
clone_size: -
cdr3_length: 15
d_call: TRBD2
cdr3_aa: CASSVGTISTGELFF

v_call: TRBV18
j_call: TRBJ2-2
clone_size: -
cdr3_length: 15
d_call: TRBD1
cdr3_aa: CASRQGQGGPGELFF

v_call: TRBV6-5
j_call: TRBJ2-1
clone_size: -
cdr3_length: 15
d_call: TRBD1
cdr3_aa: CASSRSDRGHNEQFF